These 3 T cell receptor beta chains share one sample of origin, sequenced in a study of T cell clonality in common variable immunodeficiency. Regarding the study as a whole: Fewer deletions and N-nucleotide insertions were reportedly seen in common variable immunodeficiency TCR beta sequences.

These receptors are not linked to any known antigen. The method was immunoSEQ multiplex PCR; TCRdb's version includes in-frame clones alone and lacks a portion of them. This repertoire lists thousands of clones without singletons; approximately 5% sits in the top ten. Sample: peripheral blood mononuclear cells. All receptors come from a human donor with common variable immunodeficiency.

This clone was counted a few times. The read ends 3 residues shy of where the CDR3 ends; the end is completed using the germline J gene. V gene TRBV7-9 combines with J gene TRBJ2-1, with 10 bases identical to TRBD2. Germline V gene lookup returns CDR1 SEHNR and CDR2 FQNEAQ (reference sequence). Trimming at V came to 3 bases and at J to 7 bases, leaving 3 bases not matched to a gene. This CDR3 is built from 14 residues. The CDR3 bases that were read are TGTGCCAGCAGCTTGCTAGCGGGAGTGAATGAG. Residues: CASSLLAGVNE. The whole CDR3 is CASSLLAGVNEQFF.

As regards this clone: The observed sequence ends 3 residues before the CDR3 terminus, with the missing tail filled in from the germline J gene. V usage is TRBV19 and J usage is TRBJ2-7, with a weak D call TRBD1 (5 bases). CDR3 size: 15 residues. The V end lost 5 bases, the J end lost 0 bases, and 14 bases lay between the germline ends. From germline, CDR1 is LNHDA and CDR2 SQIVND (reference sequence). The DNA read from the CDR3 is TGTGCCAGTAGTCCTGTGGACACCCTCTCCTACGAG. It codes for CASSPVDTLSYE. The complete CDR3 protein is CASSPVDTLSYEQYF.

Comment on this clone: The CDR3 goes on 3 residues after the read ends, and that part is filled in from the germline J gene. The chain couples TRBV20-1 to TRBJ1-5, with D possibly TRBD1 on 6 matching bases. V was trimmed by 0 bases and J by 7 bases, leaving 16 bases between them. The CDR3 length is 15 residues. CDR1 is DFQATT and CDR2 is SNEGSKA in the germline V gene (reference sequence). The CDR3 sequence: CSARDLGQGNQPQHF. The DNA read from the CDR3 is TGCAGTGCTAGAGATCTGGGTCAGGGGAACCAGCCC.